Below, 20 T cell receptor beta chains from the same sample are listed, as sequenced in a study of human T cells and chemical hapten exposure. Total RNA was isolated from unfractionated whole blood. Separate cDNA molecules received unique molecular identifiers, which the library attached to them. TCRdb reprocessed the reads via MiXCR and lists one record per CDR3 protein. Among about 120,000 distinct CDR3 sequences, around 8.5% were seen once, and the ten largest hold 1.2% to 1.5%. Material for sequencing was whole blood. The receptors shown here come from a human donor in good health. Some clones in this sample may be carry-over from other donors' samples.

Many counts were recorded for this clonotype. V is TRBV20-1 and J is TRBJ1-4; D is undetermined. The CDR3 is 14 amino acids. Germline CDR1 reads DFQATT; CDR2 reads SNEGSKA (reference sequence). V lost 3 bases to trimming and J lost 3 bases, with 11 bases between them. CDR3 region: CSARAYGPNEKLFF. CDR3 in DNA: TGCAGTGCTAGGGCGTACGGCCCTAATGAAAAACTGTTTTTT.

This clonotype was picked up many times. The genes are TRBV7-9 and TRBJ1-5; D is unclear. V lost 4 bases to trimming and J lost 3 bases, with 10 bases between them. Germline V gene data show CDR1 as SEHNR and CDR2 as FQNEAQ (reference sequence). The CDR3 is 14 amino acids. The CDR3: CASSSRGLNQPQHF. In DNA, the CDR3 is TGTGCCAGCAGCTCGCGAGGTCTCAATCAGCCCCAGCATTTT.

With respect to this clonotype: A single base separates this from a much larger clone, so it may be a read error. This rearrangement joins TRBV29-1 to TRBJ1-1; D remains unclear. Germline V lookup: CDR1 SQVTM, CDR2 ANQGSEA. The CDR3 totals 10 residues. The DNA of the CDR3 is TGCAGCGTTGAAGAGGGCGAAGCTTACTTT. Residues: CSVEEGEAYF.

This clonotype occurred a few times. The V and J genes are TRBV3-1 and TRBJ2-7; 12 bases map to TRBD2. CDR1 LGHDT and CDR2 YNNKEL come from the germline V gene (reference sequence). V gave up 5 bases and J gave up 9 bases; unmatched junction bases: 17. The CDR3 has 17 residues. CDR3 coding DNA: TGTGCCAGCAGCAGGACTAGCGGGACTGCCCCTCGATATGGGCAGTACTTC. Protein sequence: CASSRTSGTAPRYGQYF.

Ten or more counts support this clonotype. The V gene is TRBV27, the J gene TRBJ1-2; D is possibly TRBD1 (5 bases). Germline V CDR1 and CDR2: MNHEY, SMNVEV (reference sequence). V was shortened by 4 bases and J by 3 bases, with 9 bases between the two germline ends. The CDR3 totals 13 residues. The CDR3 bases are TGTGCCAGCAGTTCCGGGGGGGACTATGGCTACACCTTC. Translated, it gives CASSSGGDYGYTF.

About this clonotype: This sequence may be a read error, since a much larger clone differs from it by one base. V is TRBV5-1 and J is TRBJ2-7; no definite D call. The CDR3 totals 14 residues. CDR1 is SGHRS and CDR2 is YFSETQ in the germline V gene. In DNA, the CDR3 is TGCACCAGCAGCTTGGAAACAGTCTCCTACGAGCAGTACTTC. Protein: CTSSLETVSYEQYF. The full variable domain, in which reference TRBV5-1 and TRBJ2-7 provide the parts outside the CDR3, is KAGVTQTPRYLIKTRGQQVTLSCSPISGHRSVSWYQQTPGQGLQFLFEYFSETQRNKGNFPGRFSGRQFSNSRSEMNVSTLELGDSALYLCTSSLETVSYEQYFGPGTRLTVT.

This clonotype has a handful of counts. The chain uses TRBV6-1 and TRBJ1-6; possible D gene TRBD1, 5 bases. CDR3 size: 17 residues. CDR1 and CDR2 (germline): MNHNS, SASEGT. With 2 bases removed from V and 0 bases from J, the gap between germline ends came to 11 bases. The CDR3 DNA follows: TGTGCCAGCAGTGAACGGGACTTCGGCTCCTATAATTCACCCCTCCACTTT. Protein sequence: CASSERDFGSYNSPLHF.

This clonotype occurred a few times. Here the CDR3 reads CASSRGTVNTGELFF. The CDR3, as DNA: TGCGCCAGCAGCCGGGGAACAGTGAACACCGGGGAGCTGTTTTTT. The chain employs TRBV4-3 and TRBJ2-2; the D is unclear. Trimming cost V 4 bases and J 1 base, with 10 bases left between them. Germline lookup yields CDR1 LGHNA and CDR2 YSLEER. This CDR3 is 15 amino acids long.

Many counts were recorded for this clonotype. The chain combines TRBV5-1 with TRBJ2-2; D perhaps matches TRBD2 (6 bases). V was cut by 1 base and J by 2 bases, with 9 bases left in between. This CDR3 is 15 amino acids long. Germline-derived CDR1 and CDR2 are SGHRS and YFSETQ. The CDR3 nucleotides read TGCGCCAGCAGCTTGCGGGACTTTAACACCGGGGAGCTGTTTTTT. Translating gives CASSLRDFNTGELFF.

The chain couples TRBV14 to TRBJ2-1, with D hard to call. Trimming stripped 4 bases from V and 0 bases from J, with 10 bases between. The CDR3 is 15 residues long. CDR1 and CDR2 from the germline V gene are SGHDN and FVKESK. The CDR3 region has the DNA TGTGCCAGCAGCCCCCACCGTAGCTCCTACAATGAGCAGTTCTTC. Translation gives CASSPHRSSYNEQFF.

V usage is TRBV6-1 and J usage is TRBJ2-7; D might be TRBD1 or TRBD2, each matching 6 bases. Trimming left V 7 bases short and J 4 bases short, with 14 bases between. The CDR3 loop spans 13 amino acids. Germline V gene lookup returns CDR1 MNHNS and CDR2 SASEGT. The CDR3 DNA reads as TGTGCCAGCACGATAGGGGGGAGTTACGAGCAGTACTTC. Translated: CASTIGGSYEQYF.

This clonotype has ten or more counts. The chain couples TRBV2 to TRBJ1-4, with D perhaps TRBD1 (6 bases). This CDR3 has 14 amino acids. V lost 3 bases and J lost 4, with 9 bases in between. The germline V gene has CDR1 SNHLY and CDR2 FYNNEI. The CDR3 bases are TGTGCCAGCAGTGAGAGGGGGAATAATGAAAAACTGTTTTTT. Its translation: CASSERGNNEKLFF.

This chain joins TRBV29-1 and TRBJ2-7; 8 bases fit TRBD1. Per germline, CDR1 SQVTM and CDR2 ANQGSEA. The trim removed 3 bases at V and 3 bases at J, leaving 4 bases unmatched. The CDR3 is 13 amino acids. CDR3 sequence (DNA): TGCAGCGTTGAGAACAGGGGGGACTACGAGCAGTACTTC. The encoded protein is CSVENRGDYEQYF.

This clonotype occurred many times. This chain links TRBV6-5 with TRBJ1-4; TRBD1 agrees at 8 bases. CDR3 length: 15 residues. V was pared by 5 bases and J by 7 bases, with 9 bases of the junction left unmatched. Germline lookup yields CDR1 MNHEY and CDR2 SVGAGI. For the CDR3, the DNA is TGTGCCAGCAGTGTCGGACAGGGAAGTGTTGAAAAACTGTTTTTT. This translates into CASSVGQGSVEKLFF.

This clonotype was picked up many times. The chain joins TRBV7-9 to TRBJ2-6; D ambiguous. CDR1 is SEHNR and CDR2 is FQNEAQ in the germline V gene (reference sequence). V lost 6 bases and J lost 1, with 1 base in between. The CDR3 spans 12 residues. CDR3 protein: CASSSGANVLTF. In DNA form, the CDR3 reads TGTGCCAGCAGTTCTGGGGCCAACGTCCTGACTTTC.

This clonotype was observed many times. The chain combines TRBV5-5 with TRBJ2-7; no firm D call. The V end was cut by 6 bases, the J end by 0 bases, with 16 bases between. From germline, CDR1 is SGHKS and CDR2 YYEKEE (reference sequence). The length of the CDR3 is 15 residues. The CDR3 nucleotides are TGTGCCAGCATTGACTTCTCCCACCCCTCCTACGAGCAGTACTTC. This codes for CASIDFSHPSYEQYF.

This clonotype showed up just a few times. CDR3 nucleotides: TGTGCCACCAGAGGAGGGACAGGGGGTCTGCTCGGCAATCAGCCCCAGCATTTT. Translation: CATRGGTGGLLGNQPQHF. The chain employs TRBV27 and TRBJ1-5, with 11 bases matching TRBD1. CDR3 length equals 18 residues. V dropped 10 bases and J dropped 2; count of bases not matched to a gene: 16. Germline V gene data show CDR1 as MNHEY and CDR2 as SMNVEV (reference sequence).

There are a few counts of this clonotype. J is TRBJ1-2 and V is TRBV27, with 9 nucleotides matching TRBD1. CDR3 length: 12 residues. Trimming took 3 bases from V and 9 from J; bases not matched to a gene: 2. Germline V lookup: CDR1 MNHEY, CDR2 SMNVEV (reference sequence). CDR3 amino acids: CASSLDRGSYTF. CDR3 bases: TGTGCCAGCAGTTTGGACAGGGGAAGCTACACCTTC.

This clonotype occurred many times. The chain couples TRBV24-1 to TRBJ2-3; weak D call: TRBD2 (6 bases). V lost 6 bases to trimming and J lost 6 bases, with 15 bases between them. Per germline, CDR1 KGHDR and CDR2 SFDVKD. The CDR3 consists of 14 residues. CDR3 residues: CATSSRWGDDTQYF. The CDR3 region has the DNA TGTGCCACCAGTTCCCGATGGGGGGACGATACGCAGTATTTT.

V gene TRBV2 combines with J gene TRBJ2-2; 8 bases are a match to TRBD1. Germline-derived CDR1 and CDR2 are SNHLY and FYNNEI. The CDR3 is 19 residues long. Trimming at V came to 5 bases and at J to 2 bases, leaving 16 bases not matched to a gene. Written as DNA, the CDR3 is TGTGCCAGCAGTCCCGGCCCCGGACAGGGAGCGGATAACACCGGGGAGCTGTTTTTT. The encoded protein is CASSPGPGQGADNTGELFF.